The 22 T cell receptor beta chains below all came from one sample that was sequenced in a study of T-cell memory formation after mild COVID-19. TCRdb re-called the 5' RACE reads with MiXCR, one entry per CDR3 protein. Here the sample spans about 340,000 distinct CDR3 sequences, 13% to 15% being singletons. Sequenced material: PBMCs or a T cell subset sorted from them (not recorded which). The source of these receptors is a man between 18 and 35 years old who had mild COVID-19 (a few samples of this study predate the infection). Cell type and time point are not known.

This chain connects TRBV7-2 to TRBJ2-2; 14 bases line up with TRBD2. The J segment lost 3 bases and the V segment lost 6 bases, leaving 3 bases of the junction unmatched. CDR3 size: 16 residues. Per germline, CDR1 SGHTA and CDR2 FQGNSA. The CDR3 nucleotides read TGTGCCAGCAGACGGACTAGCGGGGGGCACACCGGGGAGCTGTTTTTT. It is translated as CASRRTSGGHTGELFF. Supplemented by reference TRBV7-2 and TRBJ2-2, the full variable domain reads GAGVSQSPSNKVTEKGKDVELRCDPISGHTALYWYRQSLGQGLEFLIYFQGNSAPDKSGLPSDRFSAERTGGSVSTLTIQRTQQEDSAVYLCASRRTSGGHTGELFFGEGSRLTVL.

This chain joins TRBV12-3 or TRBV12-4 and TRBJ2-1, with D perhaps TRBD1 (5 bases). Trimming took 5 bases from V and 5 from J, leaving 13 bases between them. The CDR3 sequence is 14 residues long. In nucleotides, the CDR3 is TGTGCCAGCAGTGGGGCAGCCAATAACAATGAGCAGTTCTTC. Amino acids: CASSGAANNNEQFF.

The gene calls are TRBV7-9 and TRBJ2-3; TRBD1 might be the D (6 bases). V lost 11 bases, J lost 1 base, and 13 bases lay in between. From germline, CDR1 is SEHNR and CDR2 FQNEAQ (reference sequence). There are 13 residues in the CDR3. The CDR3, as DNA: TGTGCCTCCAAGGGGGTTGGCACAGATACGCAGTATTTT. Protein sequence: CASKGVGTDTQYF.

In its sample, this clonotype was seen many times. The V call is TRBV11-2, the J call TRBJ2-1; possibly TRBD2 for D (7 bases). Trimming removed 6 bases at V and 5 bases at J, with 20 bases between. Germline assignment: CDR1 SGHAT and CDR2 FQNNGV. The length of the CDR3 is 16 residues. For the CDR3, the DNA is TGTGCCAGCAGTACCCCTCGGGGGGCCAGGAACAATGAGCAGTTCTTC. It codes for CASSTPRGARNNEQFF.

This clonotype has ten or more counts. This chain connects TRBV27 to TRBJ2-7; a possible D gene is TRBD1 (6 bases). CDR1 is MNHEY and CDR2 is SMNVEV in the germline V gene (reference sequence). Trimming stripped 6 bases from V and 1 base from J, with 10 bases between. This CDR3 is built from 13 residues. CDR3 sequence (DNA): TGTGCCAGCAGGTCGACAGGTTCCTACGAGCAGTACTTC. Protein product: CASRSTGSYEQYF.

V usage is TRBV4-3 and J usage is TRBJ2-1; D uncertain. V lost 3 bases and J lost 7, with 22 bases in between. This CDR3 is 17 amino acids long. Per germline, CDR1 LGHNA and CDR2 YSLEER. The CDR3 loop is CASSHGILPTAKNEQFF. The CDR3 nucleotides are TGCGCCAGCAGCCATGGAATACTACCTACGGCGAAAAATGAGCAGTTCTTC.

Only a few counts were recorded for this clonotype. The V gene is TRBV29-1, the J gene TRBJ1-1; possibly TRBD1 for D (5 bases). The CDR3 has 13 residues. Trimming removed 7 bases at V and 4 bases at J, with 16 bases between. The V gene's germline CDR1 is SQVTM and CDR2 ANQGSEA. The CDR3 loop reads CSESSTGRTEAFF. CDR3 nucleotide sequence: TGCAGCGAATCCTCCACGGGACGCACTGAAGCTTTCTTT.

The chain carries TRBV6-6 and TRBJ2-7, with D unresolved. Germline assignment: CDR1 MNHNY and CDR2 SVGAGI (reference sequence). V was trimmed by 8 bases and J by 0 bases, leaving 11 bases between them. The CDR3 runs 13 residues. CDR3 amino acids: CASSPDRSYEQYF. The CDR3 nucleotides read TGTGCCAGCTCCCCGGACCGCTCCTACGAGCAGTACTTC.

The rearrangement links TRBV5-1 to TRBJ2-7; tentatively, D is TRBD1 or TRBD2 (5 bases each). Per the germline V gene, CDR1 is SGHRS and CDR2 is YFSETQ. V dropped 4 bases and J dropped 0 bases, with 14 bases sitting between them. CDR3 size: 15 residues. Written as DNA, the CDR3 is TGCGCCAGCAGCCCCGGGACGCCGAGCTCCTACGAGCAGTACTTC. Protein sequence: CASSPGTPSSYEQYF.

This clonotype showed up just a few times. V and J are TRBV6-5 and TRBJ2-6, with D tentatively TRBD1 or TRBD2 (6 bases each). The CDR3 contains 14 residues. The V end lost 6 bases, the J end lost 2 bases, and 8 bases lay between the germline ends. Per the germline V gene, CDR1 is MNHEY and CDR2 is SVGAGI. The CDR3, as DNA: TGTGCCAGCAGGAGGGGGGCTGGGGCCAACGTCCTGACTTTC. Translated: CASRRGAGANVLTF.

The chain carries TRBV28 and TRBJ2-7; D remains unclear. The CDR3 sequence is 15 residues long. Germline V gene data show CDR1 as MDHEN and CDR2 as SYDVKM. The CDR3 here is CASSFSPGPPYGQYV. The CDR3 nucleotides are TGTGCCAGCAGTTTCTCACCCGGGCCACCCTACGGGCAGTACGTC.

This clonotype was seen only a few times. The genes are TRBV20-1 and TRBJ2-3, with a possible D match to TRBD1 (7 bases). V gave up 2 bases and J gave up 4 bases, with 22 bases separating them. The CDR3 contains 17 residues. Germline V gene sequence: CDR1 DFQATT, CDR2 SNEGSKA (reference sequence). For the CDR3, the DNA is TGCAGTGCTAGACTCCCGCGCCCAGGGGGGTTGGCAGATACGCAGTATTTT. Its translation: CSARLPRPGGLADTQYF.

This clonotype was seen a handful of times. This chain connects TRBV20-1 to TRBJ1-5; tentatively, D is TRBD1 (6 bases). Trimming shortened V by 6 bases and J by 5 bases, and 14 bases separated the two germline ends. CDR3 length: 13 amino acids. Germline V gene lookup returns CDR1 DFQATT and CDR2 SNEGSKA (reference sequence). The CDR3 DNA reads as TGCAGTGCCAAGAGGGGGGGCCATCAGCCCCAGCATTTT. This translates into CSAKRGGHQPQHF.

The chain has TRBV5-6 and TRBJ2-5; 13 bases align to TRBD2. The V gene end was trimmed by 5 bases and the J gene end by 3 bases; junction bases not matched to a gene: 4. Germline V gene data show CDR1 as SGHDT and CDR2 as YYEEEE. The CDR3 sequence is 15 residues long. DNA for the CDR3: TGTGCCAGCAGACCCGGGACTAGCGGGGAAGAGACCCAGTACTTC. It is translated as CASRPGTSGEETQYF.

The J gene is TRBJ1-4, the V gene TRBV4-3; D unresolved. CDR1 and CDR2 (germline): LGHNA, YSLEER. V was clipped by 3 bases and J by 5 bases, with 16 bases between them. This CDR3 has 16 amino acids. The CDR3 sequence is CASSHGTDGGNEKLFF. The CDR3 DNA follows: TGCGCCAGCAGCCATGGTACGGACGGAGGGAATGAAAAACTGTTTTTT.

This clonotype showed up just a few times. The chain is built from TRBV10-2 and TRBJ1-4; D uncertain. Trimming left V 3 bases short and J 0 bases short, with 14 bases between. CDR3 length equals 17 residues. CDR1 WSHSY and CDR2 SAAADI come from the germline V gene. The CDR3 DNA reads as TGCGCCAGCAGTGACAAAGGGAACCTTGCAACTAATGAAAAACTGTTTTTT. Its translation: CASSDKGNLATNEKLFF.

This clonotype was picked up many times. The chain has TRBV6-5 and TRBJ2-7; D gene ambiguous. The CDR3 totals 13 residues. CDR1 and CDR2 from the germline V gene are MNHEY and SVGAGI. V lost 2 bases and J 7 bases, leaving 12 bases between the germline ends. CDR3 region: CASSYPPALEQYF. CDR3 DNA sequence: TGTGCCAGCAGTTACCCCCCGGCACTGGAGCAGTACTTC.

This clonotype was seen only a few times. The rearrangement joins TRBV7-9 to TRBJ1-5, with D maybe TRBD1 (5 bases). Trimming pared 3 bases from V and 3 bases from J, leaving 12 bases between. The CDR3 spans 15 residues. Per the germline V gene, CDR1 is SEHNR and CDR2 is FQNEAQ (reference sequence). CDR3 DNA sequence: TGTGCCAGCAGCTTGGGACTGGAGGCCAATCAGCCCCAGCATTTT. Protein: CASSLGLEANQPQHF.

In this sample, this clonotype turned up many times. The chain employs TRBV7-8 and TRBJ2-1; D not resolved. Germline-derived CDR1 and CDR2 are SGHVS and FQNEAQ. V dropped 3 bases and J dropped 6 bases, with 6 bases sitting between them. The CDR3 covers 12 residues. The CDR3 sequence: CASSFGPNEQFF. For the CDR3, the DNA is TGTGCCAGCAGCTTCGGCCCCAATGAGCAGTTCTTC.

The V call is TRBV7-9, the J call TRBJ1-3; D is perhaps TRBD1 (6 bases). Germline CDR1 SEHNR, CDR2 FQNEAQ (reference sequence). The CDR3 sequence is 15 residues long. With 8 bases removed from V and 0 bases from J, the gap between germline ends came to 14 bases. The CDR3 is CASSGRGPSGNTIYF. CDR3 nucleotide sequence: TGTGCCAGCTCAGGCAGGGGACCCTCTGGAAACACCATATATTTT.

The V and J genes are TRBV9 and TRBJ2-7; 8 bases map to TRBD1. The CDR3 has 12 residues. V gave up 3 bases and J gave up 6 bases; unmatched junction bases: 2. The germline V gene encodes CDR1 SGDLS and CDR2 YYNGEE. The CDR3 DNA reads TGTGCCAGCAGCGGACAGGGGAGCGAGCAGTACTTC. This gives the protein CASSGQGSEQYF.

This clonotype was detected ten times or more. The chain combines TRBV7-3 with TRBJ2-6; D is ambiguous. The ends were cut back, 6 bases at V and 1 base at J, with 4 bases in the middle. There are 13 residues in the CDR3. CDR1 is SGHTA, CDR2 FQGTGA, per germline. This CDR3 is CASRPSGANVLTF. Here the CDR3 DNA reads TGTGCCAGCAGGCCTTCTGGGGCCAACGTCCTGACTTTC. The full variable domain, completed using reference TRBV7-3 and TRBJ2-6, is GAGVSQTPSNKVTEKGKYVELRCDPISGHTALYWYRQSLGQGPEFLIYFQGTGAADDSGLPNDRFFAVRPEGSVSTLKIQRTERGDSAVYLCASRPSGANVLTFGAGSRLTVL.